This record looks at one TCR beta chain sequence and its context. Germline lookup yields CDR1 SGHTA and CDR2 FQGNSA. V shed 7 bases, J shed 0 bases, and the junction held 4 bases outside the gene matches. The CDR3 has 15 amino acids. The sample belongs to a study of identical twins. Template switching created a universal primer site, and the cDNA included unique molecular identifiers. In TCRdb, the 5' RACE reads were re-called with MiXCR into one record per CDR3 protein. The data hold 690,000 or so distinct CDR3 sequences, with roughly 8% observed a single time. These same data were also listed under a study on yellow fever vaccine responses in identical twins.

This receptor was taken from a woman aged 18-30 years in good health. The rearrangement uses TRBV7-2 and TRBJ2-3; 10 nucleotides line up with TRBD2. The sequencing input was PBMCs. The CDR3 reads CASKSGRASTDTQYF. The CDR3 bases are TGTGCCAGCAAAAGCGGGAGGGCGAGCACAGATACGCAGTATTTT. The full variable domain, its missing parts supplied by reference TRBV7-2 and TRBJ2-3, is GAGVSQSPSNKVTEKGKDVELRCDPISGHTALYWYRQSLGQGLEFLIYFQGNSAPDKSGLPSDRFSAERTGGSVSTLTIQRTQQEDSAVYLCASKSGRASTDTQYFGPGTRLTVL.